Following are 32 T cell receptor beta chains from one sample sequenced in a study of shared clonotypes between healthy human individuals. Naive CD8 populations comprised CD45RO-negative cells positively selected for CCR7, excluding terminally differentiated effector memory CD45RA+ cells. Libraries were prepared by immunoSEQ multiplex PCR; TCRdb keeps only in-frame clonotypes and omits some of them. Among around 2,000,000 clones listed, less than 95% were seen once. Material for sequencing was naive CD8+ T cells sorted from blood. The source of these receptors is a man younger than 35 in good health.

V is TRBV4-3 and J is TRBJ2-7; D remains ambiguous. The CDR3 spans 15 residues. Per the germline V gene, CDR1 is LGHNA and CDR2 is YSLEER. V gave up 0 bases and J gave up 0 bases, with 9 bases separating them. CDR3 amino acids: CASSQDESDSYEQYF. CDR3 sequence (DNA): TGCGCCAGCAGCCAAGATGAGAGCGACTCCTACGAGCAGTACTTC.

This rearrangement joins TRBV7-9 to TRBJ2-5, with D perhaps TRBD2 (5 bases). The CDR3 covers 15 residues. V dropped 5 bases and J dropped 0 bases, with 13 bases sitting between them. From germline, CDR1 is SEHNR and CDR2 FQNEAQ (reference sequence). The CDR3 sequence is CASSILTGYQETQYF. CDR3 in DNA: TGTGCCAGCAGCATATTAACGGGGTACCAAGAGACCCAGTACTTC.

This clone appeared a single time. The chain is built from TRBV5-4 and TRBJ1-1, with D unclear. The germline CDR1 and CDR2 sequences are SGHNT and YYREEE (reference sequence). The CDR3 is made up of 15 amino acids. V lost 3 bases to trimming and J lost 1 base, with 13 bases between them. The CDR3 DNA sequence: TGTGCCAGCAGCTCCCCGGATCGACAGAACACTGAAGCTTTCTTT. It yields the protein CASSSPDRQNTEAFF. The whole variable domain, remainder taken from reference TRBV5-4 and TRBJ1-1, is ETGVTQSPTHLIKTRGQQVTLRCSSQSGHNTVSWYQQALGQGPQFIFQYYREEENGRGNFPPRFSGLQFPNYSSELNVNALELDDSALYLCASSSPDRQNTEAFFGQGTRLTVV.

Points on this clone: Other DNA sequences within the sample encode an identical CDR3. CDR3 in DNA: TGTGCCAGCAGTTACGGCCTACAAGAGACCCAGTACTTC. Residues: CASSYGLQETQYF. This sequence joins TRBV6-5 and TRBJ2-5; D is unclear. V gave up 2 bases and J gave up 2 bases, with 6 bases separating them. Germline CDR1 MNHEY, CDR2 SVGAGI. The length of the CDR3 is 13 residues.

Of note for this clone: Other nucleotide sequences from this sample produce the same CDR3. The V call is TRBV9, the J call TRBJ2-2, with D possibly matching TRBD2 (6 bases). V dropped 0 bases and J dropped 5 bases, with 8 bases sitting between them. The CDR3 totals 14 residues. From germline, CDR1 is SGDLS and CDR2 YYNGEE. This CDR3 reads CASSVDGGTGELFF. CDR3 DNA sequence: TGTGCCAGCAGCGTAGATGGAGGGACCGGGGAGCTGTTTTTT.

The chain joins TRBV2 to TRBJ1-2, with D unclear. The CDR3 has 13 residues. V lost 2 bases, J lost 7 bases, and 11 bases lay in between. Germline CDR1 SNHLY, CDR2 FYNNEI. For the CDR3, the DNA is TGTGCCAGCAGTGAATCGGGTCGGGTTGGCTACACCTTC. Translated, it gives CASSESGRVGYTF.

V usage is TRBV5-1 and J usage is TRBJ2-1; 9 nucleotides align to TRBD2. J gave up 2 bases and V 2 bases, and 5 bases lay outside the gene matches. The germline gives CDR1 SGHRS, CDR2 YFSETQ. This CDR3 region has 16 residues. CDR3 residues: CASSFYSGSAYNEQFF. For the CDR3, the DNA is TGCGCCAGCAGCTTTTATAGCGGGAGTGCCTACAATGAGCAGTTCTTC.

The chain couples TRBV23-1 to TRBJ2-7; D could derive from TRBD1 or TRBD2 (6 bases each). TRBV23-1 is treated as an ORF (open reading frame) with a function not yet certain. The CDR3 consists of 19 residues. Trimming shortened V by 2 bases and J by 3 bases, and 26 bases separated the two germline ends. As DNA, the CDR3 is TGCGCCAGCAGTCAACCGACAGGTGAAACACGGGACTCCCACTACGAGCAGTACTTC. This sequence encodes CASSQPTGETRDSHYEQYF.

V usage is TRBV7-6 and J usage is TRBJ2-7; possible D gene TRBD2, 5 bases. The CDR3 has 14 residues. Germline CDR1 reads SGHVS; CDR2 reads FNYEAQ. With 5 bases removed from V and 5 bases from J, the gap between germline ends came to 16 bases. The chain's CDR3 is CASSPREGLDEQYF. The CDR3 region has the DNA TGTGCCAGCAGCCCCCGGGAAGGTTTGGACGAGCAGTACTTC. The complete variable domain, with remaining parts taken from reference TRBV7-6 and TRBJ2-7, reads GAGVSQSPRYKVTKRGQDVALRCDPISGHVSLYWYRQALGQGPEFLTYFNYEAQQDKSGLPNDRFSAERPEGSISTLTIQRTEQRDSAMYRCASSPREGLDEQYFGPGTRLTVT.

The chain carries TRBV25-1 and TRBJ1-4, with D unclear. Trimming took off 1 base at V and 4 bases at J, with 13 bases between the two ends. Per the germline V gene, CDR1 is MGHDK and CDR2 is SYGVNS. This CDR3 spans 16 amino acids. CDR3 in amino acids: CASSEWAAGSNEKLFF. The CDR3 nucleotides are TGTGCCAGCAGTGAATGGGCCGCCGGGAGTAATGAAAAACTGTTTTTT.

The CDR3 protein is CASSWMVRGVPYEQYF. The CDR3 DNA follows: TGTGCCAGCAGTTGGATGGTCAGGGGAGTCCCCTACGAGCAGTACTTC. This chain connects TRBV6-6 to TRBJ2-7; D may be TRBD1 (6 bases). Per the germline V gene, CDR1 is MNHNY and CDR2 is SVGAGI (reference sequence). This CDR3 has 16 amino acids. Deletions cut 4 bases from V and 2 bases from J, with 18 bases between.

The V and J genes are TRBV21-1 and TRBJ2-4; the table's D call of TRBD1 was not tested on the DNA. TRBV21-1 is labeled a pseudogene. The CDR3 totals 13 residues. The CDR3 protein is CASSKGQENIQYF. CDR3 DNA: TGTGCCAGCAGCAAGGGACAGGAAAACATTCAGTACTTC.

In this sample, this clone turned up once. This chain links TRBV4-1 with TRBJ2-5; the match to TRBD2 covers 8 bases. The germline V gene encodes CDR1 MGHRA and CDR2 YSYEKL. Unmatched junction bases numbered 10, after V lost 3 bases and J lost 4 bases. This CDR3 comprises 16 residues. This CDR3 is CASSQDPAGVSETQYF. The CDR3 DNA is TGCGCCAGCAGCCAGGACCCAGCGGGAGTGTCAGAGACCCAGTACTTC.

To note about this clone: The same CDR3 is also encoded by other DNA sequences in this sample. The chain joins TRBV7-9 to TRBJ2-3; D gene uncertain. This CDR3 comprises 12 residues. CDR1 and CDR2 from the germline V gene are SEHNR and FQNEAQ (reference sequence). Trimming stripped 4 bases from V and 3 bases from J, with 5 bases between. DNA of the CDR3: TGTGCCAGCAGCTCCGGGACAGATACGCAGTATTTT. Translation: CASSSGTDTQYF. Together with reference TRBV7-9 and TRBJ2-3, the CDR3 gives the full variable domain: DTGVSQNPRHKITKRGQNVTFRCDPISEHNRLYWYRQTLGQGPEFLTYFQNEAQLEKSRLLSDRFSAERPKGSFSTLEIQRTEQGDSAMYLCASSSGTDTQYFGPGTRLTVL.

The chain links TRBV9 to TRBJ2-7; no clear D. The V gene's germline CDR1 is SGDLS and CDR2 YYNGEE. Trimming took off 1 base at V and 7 bases at J, with 12 bases between the two ends. The CDR3 runs 13 residues. This CDR3 is CASSVSGFDEQYF. The CDR3 DNA reads as TGTGCCAGCAGCGTATCCGGGTTTGATGAGCAGTACTTC.

The rearrangement uses TRBV30 and TRBJ1-1; TRBD1 matches 8 bases. Per the germline V gene, CDR1 is GTSNPN and CDR2 is SVGIG (reference sequence). Germline trimming cut 5 bases from V and 4 bases from J; bases unmatched to any gene: 9. This CDR3 contains 14 residues. The CDR3 sequence: CAWGIRGHGTEAFF. The CDR3 coding sequence is TGTGCCTGGGGTATCAGGGGGCATGGCACTGAAGCTTTCTTT.

The CDR3 DNA reads TGTGCCATCAGTGACCCGACAGGGGTGACCGGGGAGCTGTTTTTT. This sequence encodes CAISDPTGVTGELFF. This chain joins TRBV10-3 and TRBJ2-2; 8 nucleotides match TRBD1. Germline V gene sequence: CDR1 ENHRY, CDR2 SYGVKD. Trimming removed 3 bases from V and 5 bases from J; junction bases left unmatched: 5. The CDR3 is made up of 15 amino acids.

The chain carries TRBV27 and TRBJ2-3; possibly TRBD2 for D (6 bases). Germline CDR1 reads MNHEY; CDR2 reads SMNVEV (reference sequence). The CDR3 contains 16 residues. V lost 2 bases to trimming and J lost 1 base, with 13 bases between them. The CDR3 DNA is TGTGCCAGCAGTTTAGACAGAAGCGGGCGCACAGATACGCAGTATTTT. It specifies CASSLDRSGRTDTQYF.

The rearrangement joins TRBV5-1 to TRBJ1-2; D unclear. Germline V gene lookup returns CDR1 SGHRS and CDR2 YFSETQ. V shed 5 bases and J shed 4 bases, with 12 bases lying between them. The CDR3 covers 13 residues. CDR3 DNA: TGCGCCAGCAGACCCACCGGCCTCTATGGCTACACCTTC. Translating it yields CASRPTGLYGYTF.

This clone was counted a single time. The chain joins TRBV28 to TRBJ2-5, with 7 bases fitting TRBD1. Per germline, CDR1 MDHEN and CDR2 SYDVKM. The CDR3 contains 16 residues. V shed 4 bases and J 0 bases; nucleotides not matched to a gene: 8. The CDR3 loop is CASSWGLQGDQETQYF. The DNA of the CDR3 is TGTGCCAGCAGTTGGGGGCTGCAGGGGGACCAAGAGACCCAGTACTTC.

This CDR3 reads CASRETPGLAGGRGTGELFF. The CDR3 bases are TGCGCCAGCAGGGAGACCCCGGGACTAGCGGGGGGGCGGGGAACCGGGGAGCTGTTTTTT. The chain joins TRBV10-2 to TRBJ2-2; TRBD2 aligns across 16 bases. The CDR3 has 20 amino acids. V lost 6 bases, J lost 5 bases, and 15 bases stayed unmatched. Germline CDR1 reads WSHSY; CDR2 reads SAAADI.

V gene TRBV19 combines with J gene TRBJ2-7, with TRBD2 identical over 8 bases. Trimming cost V 1 base and J 2 bases; bases outside gene matches: 4. The length of the CDR3 is 15 residues. From germline, CDR1 is LNHDA and CDR2 SQIVND (reference sequence). CDR3 nucleotides: TGTGCCAGTAGTATAGCTAGCGGGCCCGCCTACGAGCAGTACTTC. It is translated as CASSIASGPAYEQYF.

V gene TRBV21-1 combines with J gene TRBJ1-6; the D call TRBD1 from the table was never checked on the DNA. TRBV21-1 is a pseudogene. CDR3 length: 13 residues. The chain's CDR3 is CASSKDRLHPLHF. The DNA of the CDR3 is TGTGCCAGCAGCAAGGACAGGCTTCACCCCCTCCACTTT.

V gene TRBV4-1 combines with J gene TRBJ2-7; the D gene is possibly TRBD1 (5 bases). Trimming pared 1 base from V and 2 bases from J, leaving 15 bases between. Germline values: CDR1 MGHRA, CDR2 YSYEKL. The CDR3 consists of 16 residues. CDR3 DNA sequence: TGCGCCAGCAGCCAAGGTGCGAGCAGGGCACCCTACGAGCAGTACTTC. Translated, it gives CASSQGASRAPYEQYF.

The CDR3 nucleotides read TGCGCCAGCAGTCAGTTCGTGGGAGCCTACGAGCAGTACTTC. It codes for CASSQFVGAYEQYF. This chain uses TRBV5-1 with TRBJ2-7, with D perhaps TRBD2 (5 bases). Looked up from germline, CDR1 is SGHRS and CDR2 is YFSETQ. This CDR3 is 14 amino acids long. Between the trimmed V and J ends, which lost 5 bases and 2 bases, there was a span of 14 bases.

The chain links TRBV27 to TRBJ2-5; D tentatively reads TRBD1 or TRBD2 (6 bases each). CDR3 length equals 14 residues. The germline V gene encodes CDR1 MNHEY and CDR2 SMNVEV (reference sequence). V dropped 6 bases and J dropped 1 base, with 12 bases sitting between them. CDR3 nucleotides: TGTGCCAGCAGGGGGCGGGACACCCAAGAGACCCAGTACTTC. This encodes CASRGRDTQETQYF.

The V and J genes are TRBV14 and TRBJ2-5; 13 positions agree with TRBD2. Germline V gene data show CDR1 as SGHDN and CDR2 as FVKESK. This CDR3 contains 17 residues. Trimming took 4 bases from V and 2 from J; bases not matched to a gene: 7. Here the CDR3 DNA reads TGTGCCAGCAGCCCGGGACTAGCGGGACTGATACAAGAGACCCAGTACTTC. The encoded protein is CASSPGLAGLIQETQYF.

The chain recombines TRBV4-3 with TRBJ2-2; perhaps D is TRBD1 or TRBD2 (6 bases each). V was clipped by 0 bases and J by 5 bases, with 16 bases between them. Germline V gene lookup returns CDR1 LGHNA and CDR2 YSLEER. The CDR3 is 17 amino acids. The chain's CDR3 is CASSQEAGEVWTGELFF. CDR3 sequence (DNA): TGCGCCAGCAGCCAAGAAGCAGGGGAGGTGTGGACCGGGGAGCTGTTTTTT.

This rearrangement joins TRBV4-3 to TRBJ2-7, with 7 bases aligning to TRBD1. CDR3 length: 13 residues. Trimming at V came to 3 bases and at J to 6 bases, leaving 5 bases not matched to a gene. In germline, CDR1 is LGHNA, CDR2 YSLEER. CDR3 sequence reads: CASSHGQAGEQYF. The CDR3, as DNA: TGCGCCAGCAGCCACGGACAGGCTGGCGAGCAGTACTTC.

A note on this clone: Additional DNA sequences in this sample encode the identical CDR3. This chain uses TRBV27 with TRBJ1-1, with 8 bases that match TRBD1. Germline values: CDR1 MNHEY, CDR2 SMNVEV (reference sequence). The ends lost 3 bases at V and 5 bases at J; junction bases unmatched: 5. The length of the CDR3 is 14 residues. The CDR3 DNA sequence: TGTGCCAGCAGTTTCACAGGGGGACTTACTGAAGCTTTCTTT. Residues: CASSFTGGLTEAFF.

The V call is TRBV27, the J call TRBJ2-1; TRBD2 aligns across 10 bases. There are 15 residues in the CDR3. The V gene's germline CDR1 is MNHEY and CDR2 SMNVEV (reference sequence). V trimming: 5 bases; J trimming: 9 bases; junction bases outside the gene matches: 10. The CDR3 coding sequence is TGTGCCAGCAGTCCGGGACTAGCGTGGGTTGCTGAGCAGTTCTTC. Its protein is CASSPGLAWVAEQFF.

The V gene is TRBV19, the J gene TRBJ1-4, with TRBD1 matching 8 bases. V lost 5 bases and J lost 1; bases outside the gene matches: 9. The CDR3 spans 17 residues. Germline loops: CDR1 LNHDA, CDR2 SQIVND (reference sequence). The DNA of the CDR3 is TGTGCCAGTAGTGCCGGACAGGGTTTCCTAACTAATGAAAAACTGTTTTTT. Translating gives CASSAGQGFLTNEKLFF.